The 10 T cell receptor beta chains given below trace back to one sample, sequenced in a study of T cell responses to AZD1222 COVID-19 vaccine. The data were produced by immunoSEQ multiplex PCR, yet TCRdb's version contains in-frame clones alone and is incomplete. This table holds just over 80,000 clones, approximately 90% found once. The input for sequencing was peripheral blood, taken on day 0 of AZD1222 vaccination. The source is an adult in good health.

V and J are TRBV30 and TRBJ1-1, with D unresolved. In germline, CDR1 is GTSNPN, CDR2 SVGIG (reference sequence). V lost 0 bases and J lost 4, with 15 bases in between. The CDR3 consists of 15 residues. CDR3 DNA sequence: TGTGCCTGGAGTGTACTCGGGTACTTTGGCACTGAAGCTTTCTTT. This translates into CAWSVLGYFGTEAFF. Full variable domain (missing parts from reference TRBV30 and TRBJ1-1): SQTIHQWPATLVQPVGSPLSLECTVEGTSNPNLYWYRQAAGRGLQLLFYSVGIGQISSEVPQNLSASRPQDRQFILSSKKLLLSDSGFYLCAWSVLGYFGTEAFFGQGTRLTVV.

The chain carries TRBV7-3 and TRBJ1-2; no definite D call. Germline V lookup: CDR1 SGHTA, CDR2 FQGTGA. Trimming removed 1 base at V and 5 bases at J, with 11 bases between. The CDR3 runs to 14 residues. The DNA for the CDR3 is TGTGCCAGCAGCTTAAGTAACGTCAGGTATGGCTACACCTTC. Translation gives CASSLSNVRYGYTF. Looking up the rest from reference TRBV7-3 and TRBJ1-2 gives the full variable domain: GAGVSQTPSNKVTEKGKYVELRCDPISGHTALYWYRQSLGQGPEFLIYFQGTGAADDSGLPNDRFFAVRPEGSVSTLKIQRTERGDSAVYLCASSLSNVRYGYTFGSGTRLTVV.

The chain has TRBV4-2 and TRBJ1-2; 9 bases agree with TRBD1. The J segment lost 4 bases and the V segment lost 3 bases, leaving 3 bases of the junction unmatched. In germline, CDR1 is LGHNA, CDR2 YNFKEQ. The CDR3 loop spans 14 amino acids. In DNA form, the CDR3 reads TGTGCCAGCAGCCAGGGACAGGGAGGCTATGGCTACACCTTC. Translated: CASSQGQGGYGYTF.

The chain carries TRBV12-5 and TRBJ2-7; D not certain. The V and J ends lost 1 base and 7 bases respectively, with 8 bases between them. CDR1 and CDR2 from the germline V gene are LGHNT and FRNRAP. The CDR3 has 12 amino acids. The DNA of the CDR3 is TGTGCTAGTGGTTTGGGGCAGCGTGAGCAGTACTTC. Translated, it gives CASGLGQREQYF.

This rearrangement joins TRBV18 to TRBJ2-7; D is uncertain. With 1 base removed from V and 0 bases from J, the gap between germline ends came to 16 bases. Germline V CDR1 and CDR2: KGHSH, LQKENI. The CDR3 consists of 17 residues. The CDR3 DNA reads TGTGCCAGCTCACCACTTGCGATGGCACGGTCCTCCTACGAGCAGTACTTC. Translating it yields CASSPLAMARSSYEQYF.

The chain carries TRBV19 and TRBJ1-1; D is undetermined. Trimming cost V 5 bases and J 3 bases, with 7 bases left between them. CDR1 and CDR2 from the germline V gene are LNHDA and SQIVND (reference sequence). The CDR3 totals 12 residues. Written as DNA, the CDR3 is TGTGCCAGTAGTGCCCAATACACTGAAGCTTTCTTT. This sequence encodes CASSAQYTEAFF.

This chain links TRBV6-1 with TRBJ1-4; D perhaps matches TRBD1 (5 bases). V gave up 0 bases and J gave up 1 base, with 18 bases separating them. Germline CDR1 MNHNS, CDR2 SASEGT. CDR3 length: 19 amino acids. The CDR3 sequence: CASSEAKEGWTKTNEKLFF. DNA of the CDR3: TGTGCCAGCAGTGAAGCGAAAGAGGGTTGGACAAAAACTAATGAAAAACTGTTTTTT.

This clone appeared a few times. The rearrangement uses TRBV9 and TRBJ1-1, with TRBD1 matching 7 bases. This CDR3 is 15 amino acids long. The ends lost 4 bases at V and 1 base at J; junction bases unmatched: 7. Germline V gives CDR1 SGDLS, CDR2 YYNGEE. CDR3 bases: TGTGCCAGCAGCTCAACAGGGGAGAGGAACACTGAAGCTTTCTTT. Its protein is CASSSTGERNTEAFF.

This clone was detected only a few times. The rearrangement links TRBV5-1 to TRBJ2-1; 9 bases agree with TRBD2. Trimming at V came to 3 bases and at J to 5 bases, leaving 6 bases not matched to a gene. Per germline, CDR1 SGHRS and CDR2 YFSETQ. CDR3 length equals 15 residues. The CDR3 loop reads CASSSGAGGNNEQFF. The CDR3 coding sequence is TGCGCCAGCAGCTCTGGAGCGGGGGGCAACAATGAGCAGTTCTTC.

The chain is built from TRBV29-1 and TRBJ1-2; 10 bases fit TRBD1. Germline loops: CDR1 SQVTM, CDR2 ANQGSEA. The CDR3 extends over 14 amino acids. The trim removed 5 bases at V and 0 bases at J, leaving 3 bases unmatched. CDR3 in amino acids: CSVPGQGANYGYTF. CDR3 nucleotide sequence: TGCAGCGTTCCTGGACAGGGGGCTAACTATGGCTACACCTTC. Full variable domain (missing parts from reference TRBV29-1 and TRBJ1-2): SAVISQKPSRDICQRGTSLTIQCQVDSQVTMMFWYRQQPGQSLTLIATANQGSEATYESGFVIDKFPISRPNLTFSTLTVSNMSPEDSSIYLCSVPGQGANYGYTFGSGTRLTVV.